A selection of T cell receptor beta chains follows, all from one sample in a study of cytomegalovirus exposure and HLA in healthy donors. The table came from immunoSEQ multiplex PCR; TCRdb's copy has only in-frame clones and leaves some out. This table holds 150,000 to 160,000 clones, around 84% found once. Sequenced material: PBMCs. The receptor source for this set is a woman in her 40s in good health and CMV-seropositive. CDR3s include the opening cysteine and the closing phenylalanine or tryptophan. A D gene is named only where the DNA matches it firmly. The size of a clone is reported for some rows only, either as once, few or many, or as a class for expanded clones.

>NA|TRBV5-1|TRBD1|TRBJ1-3
TGCGCCAGCAGCACGGCGGGACAGGGAACCCAAAACACCATATATTTT
CASSTAGQGTQNTIYF
>NA|TRBV5-1|NA|TRBJ2-1
TGCGCCAGCAGCCCCCTAGGTAGCAATGAGCAGTTCTTC
CASSPLGSNEQFF
>NA|TRBV1|NA|TRBJ2-7
TGCACCAGCAGACACCATAGCAGAAAGAGCTCCTACGAGCAGTACTTC
CTSRHHSRKSSYEQYF
>NA|TRBV30|NA|TRBJ2-7
TGTGCCTGGAGTGTACAGGGTTACGAGCAGTACTTC
CAWSVQGYEQYF
>NA|TRBV5-1|TRBD1|TRBJ1-2
TGCGCCAGCAGCTCTGGGACAGGGTGGCTCCACTATGGCTACACCTTC
CASSSGTGWLHYGYTF
>NA|TRBV28|TRBD1|TRBJ2-1
TGTGCCAGCAGGATGACAGGGGTCAATGAGCAGTTCTTC
CASRMTGVNEQFF
>NA|TRBV10-2|TRBD2|TRBJ2-2
TGCGCCAGCAGGGGGTGGGAGGGCCCCGGGGAGCTGTTTTTT
CASRGWEGPGELFF
>NA|TRBV6-1|NA|TRBJ1-1
TGTGCCAGCAGGAGACAGTGGGGGGACACTGAAGCTTTCTTT
CASRRQWGDTEAFF
>NA|TRBV5-1|NA|TRBJ2-1
TGCGCCAGCAGCCGGGACACGTCCTACAATGAGCAGTTCTTC
CASSRDTSYNEQFF
>NA|TRBV4-1|TRBD2|TRBJ2-3
TGCGCCAGCAGCCAACGTGGGACTAGCTTTGTAGATACGCAGTATTTT
CASSQRGTSFVDTQYF
>once|TRBV27|TRBD1|TRBJ1-4
TGTGCCAGCAGTTTCTACTACCGGACAGGGGGTTTAGGAAAACTGTTTTTT
CASSFYYRTGGLGKLFF
>NA|TRBV18|NA|TRBJ2-7
TGTGCCAGCTCACCGGACGAGGGATCGACGTACGAGCAGTACTTC
CASSPDEGSTYEQYF
>few|TRBV10-2|NA|TRBJ2-7
TGCGCCAGCAGTGAGTTGGGGGGCTCCTACGAGCAGTACTTC
CASSELGGSYEQYF